This TCR beta chain was captured by sequencing in a study of blood T cell repertoires in COVID-19. Across the whole study: Sources were T cells, B-cell-depleted T cells, or PBMCs; the material itself was cDNA or gDNA.

Participants, roughly 18 to 90 years old, spanned approximately 26 US areas. Sequenced by immunoSEQ multiplex PCR; TCRdb stores in-frame clones only, minus some. The top ten clones hold approximately 1.2% of a sample with a few hundred thousand clones, 88% of them seen once. CDR1 MNHEY and CDR2 SMNVEV come from the germline V gene (reference sequence). Trimming removed 2 bases from V and 8 bases from J; junction bases left unmatched: 11. The CDR3 sequence is 15 residues long. The clonotype comes from a woman aged 18 to 35 who had recovered from COVID-19. V usage is TRBV27 and J usage is TRBJ1-2; 7 bases map to TRBD1. The source material was PBMCs or T cells enriched from blood (not recorded which). The CDR3 sequence is CASSLGQGDIFGYTF. Here the CDR3 DNA reads TGTGCCAGCAGTTTAGGGCAGGGGGATATATTCGGCTACACCTTC.